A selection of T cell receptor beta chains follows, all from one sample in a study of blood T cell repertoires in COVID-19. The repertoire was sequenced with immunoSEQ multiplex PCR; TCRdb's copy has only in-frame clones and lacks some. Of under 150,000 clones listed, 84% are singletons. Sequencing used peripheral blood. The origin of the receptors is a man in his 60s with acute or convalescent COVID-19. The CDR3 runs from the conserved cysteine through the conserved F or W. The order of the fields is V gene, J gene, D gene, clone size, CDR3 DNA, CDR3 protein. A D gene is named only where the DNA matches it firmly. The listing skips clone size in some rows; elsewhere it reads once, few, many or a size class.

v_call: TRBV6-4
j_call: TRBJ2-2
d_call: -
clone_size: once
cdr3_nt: TGTGCCAGCAGTGAAGGGACACCCAACACCGGGGAGCTGTTTTTT
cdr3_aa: CASSEGTPNTGELFF

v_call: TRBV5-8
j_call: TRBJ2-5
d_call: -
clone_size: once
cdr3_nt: TGTGCCAGCAGCTACAACCGACAAGCCAAGTTTAGTGAGACCCAGTACTTC
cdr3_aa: CASSYNRQAKFSETQYF

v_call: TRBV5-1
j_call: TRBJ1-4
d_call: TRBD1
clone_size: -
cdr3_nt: TGCGCCAGCAGCTCAGGGGGCGAGGGATCTAATGAAAAACTGTTTTTT
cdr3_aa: CASSSGGEGSNEKLFF

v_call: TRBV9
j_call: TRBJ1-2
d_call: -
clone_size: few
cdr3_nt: TGTGCCAGCAGCTCCGGAGCACAGGGAAACTATGGCTACACCTTC
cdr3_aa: CASSSGAQGNYGYTF

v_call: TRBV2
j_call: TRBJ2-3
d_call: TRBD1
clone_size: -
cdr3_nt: TGTGCCAGCAGGCTGCCGGGACAGGGGGCTAGAGATACGCAGTATTTT
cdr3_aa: CASRLPGQGARDTQYF

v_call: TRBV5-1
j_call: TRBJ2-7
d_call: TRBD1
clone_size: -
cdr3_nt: TGCGCCAGCAGCTTGAAGGGGACAGGGGGCTCTTACGAGCAGTACTTC
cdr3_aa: CASSLKGTGGSYEQYF

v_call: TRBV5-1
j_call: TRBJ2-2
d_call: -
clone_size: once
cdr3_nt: TGCGCCAGCAGCTTTTTGGCGGCCGGGGAGCTGTTTTTT
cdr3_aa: CASSFLAAGELFF

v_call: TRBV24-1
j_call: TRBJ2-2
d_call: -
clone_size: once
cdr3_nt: TGTGCCACCAGTGGCGATTTAGACACCGGGGAGCTGTTTTTT
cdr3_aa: CATSGDLDTGELFF

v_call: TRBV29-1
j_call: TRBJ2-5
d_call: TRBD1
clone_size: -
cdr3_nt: TGCAGCGTTAGGGGGACAGGGGGCGGAGAGACCCAGTACTTC
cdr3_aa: CSVRGTGGGETQYF

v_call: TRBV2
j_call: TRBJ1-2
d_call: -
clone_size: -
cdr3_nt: TGTGCCAGCAGAGAGGGGGGGGCTGATGGCTACACCTTC
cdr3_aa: CASREGGADGYTF

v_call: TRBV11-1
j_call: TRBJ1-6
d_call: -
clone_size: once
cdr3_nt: TGTGCCAGCAGCCAGGACAGAAGCTATAATTCACCCCTCCACTTT
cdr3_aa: CASSQDRSYNSPLHF

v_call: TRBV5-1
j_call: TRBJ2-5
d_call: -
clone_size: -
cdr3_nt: TGCGCCAGCAGCTTGGCAACAGGGCCACAGTACCAAGAGACCCAGTACTTC
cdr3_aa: CASSLATGPQYQETQYF

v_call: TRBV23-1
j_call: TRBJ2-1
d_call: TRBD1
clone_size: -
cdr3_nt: TGCGCCAGCAGTCATGTGAGGACAGGGGTCCCCAATGAGCAGTTCTTC
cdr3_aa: CASSHVRTGVPNEQFF

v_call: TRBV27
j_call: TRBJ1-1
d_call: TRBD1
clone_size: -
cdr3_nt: TGTGCCAGCAGTAGGACCGGGGGACAGGGGAACACTGAAGCTTTCTTT
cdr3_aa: CASSRTGGQGNTEAFF

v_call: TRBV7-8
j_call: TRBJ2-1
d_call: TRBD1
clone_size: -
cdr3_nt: TGTGCCAGCAGCTTAGCGAGGCTAAGACAGGGCCGCGATGAGCAGTTCTTC
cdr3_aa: CASSLARLRQGRDEQFF

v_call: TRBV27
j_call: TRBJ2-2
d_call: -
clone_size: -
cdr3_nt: TGTGCCAGCGGCCCAAGGAGGGGCGCATATACCGGGGAGCTGTTTTTT
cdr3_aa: CASGPRRGAYTGELFF